This T cell receptor beta chain originates from a study of cytomegalovirus exposure and HLA in healthy donors. General study points: TCR beta chain V- and J-gene trimming was linked, in a later analysis, to a missense variant in DCLRE1C. Altogether, some 160 TCR beta chains were recorded as cytomegalovirus-associated. With high specificity and sensitivity, the classifier reportedly diagnosed cytomegalovirus status.

Details on this clone: What it binds is not known.

The PCR employed 60 Vbeta primers together with 13 Jbeta primers. Profiled with immunoSEQ multiplex PCR; TCRdb holds only in-frame clones, not every one. The sample has 100,000 to 150,000 clones, approximately 80% seen once. Trimming took 4 bases from V and 5 from J, leaving 7 bases between them. The CDR3 loop spans 12 amino acids. Germline V lookup: CDR1 MNHEY, CDR2 SVGAGI. Input material: PBMCs. This TCR was recovered from a woman in her 40s in good health and CMV-seronegative. The chain is built from TRBV6-5 and TRBJ2-3; a weak D match, TRBD1 (6 bases). CDR3 sequence: CASSFRGDTQYF. The CDR3 DNA is TGTGCCAGCAGTTTCAGGGGAGATACGCAGTATTTT.